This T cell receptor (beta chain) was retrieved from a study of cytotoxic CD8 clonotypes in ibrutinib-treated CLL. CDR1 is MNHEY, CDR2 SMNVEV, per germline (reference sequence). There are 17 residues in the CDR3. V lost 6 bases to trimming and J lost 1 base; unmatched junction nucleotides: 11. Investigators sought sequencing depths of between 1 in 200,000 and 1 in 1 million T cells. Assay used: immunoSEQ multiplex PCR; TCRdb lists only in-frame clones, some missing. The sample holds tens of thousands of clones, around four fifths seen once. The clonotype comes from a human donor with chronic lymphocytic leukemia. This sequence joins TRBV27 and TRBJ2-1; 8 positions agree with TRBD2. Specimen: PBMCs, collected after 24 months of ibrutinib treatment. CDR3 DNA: TGTGCCAGCAGCGTTTTAGCGGGGAGAAGGTCCTACAATGAGCAGTTCTTC. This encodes CASSVLAGRRSYNEQFF.